The clone carrying this T cell receptor (beta chain) was counted a single time. The sample originates from a study of blood T cell repertoires in COVID-19. Overall study: Acute and convalescent COVID-19 specimens originated in the United States, Italy and Spain. Sample material is recorded as cDNA or gDNA derived from T cells, B-cell-depleted T cells, or PBMCs.

Clones were read by immunoSEQ multiplex PCR, and TCRdb kept only the in-frame ones, dropping some. The sample yields more than 350,000 clones, approximately 87% seen once. Recovered status applied to Cohort 3 donors who had two consecutive negative PCRs. It also applied to those with clearance or with symptom resolution. CDR1 and CDR2 from the germline V gene are KGHSH and LQKENI. This CDR3 contains 14 residues. V gave up 2 bases and J gave up 5 bases, with 9 bases separating them. The receptor's source is a woman in her fifties or sixties who had recovered from COVID-19. The genes are TRBV18 and TRBJ1-4; D may be TRBD1 (5 bases). Material: PBMCs or T cells enriched from blood (not recorded which). The CDR3 spells CASSPVQGNEKLFF. The CDR3 DNA reads TGTGCCAGCTCACCAGTTCAGGGAAATGAAAAACTGTTTTTT.